The clone carrying this TCR beta chain was observed many times. The antigen is unknown. In the same sample, other DNA sequences code for this CDR3. This sample is part of a study of T cell responses to AZD1222 COVID-19 vaccine. General study findings and limits: Following two doses of AZD1222, Spike-specific TCR breadth and depth rose. Unmutated variant regions are reportedly the target of nearly half of TCRs that are spike-specific.

Trimming stripped 4 bases from V and 3 bases from J, with 3 bases between. The germline gives CDR1 PRHDT, CDR2 FYEKMQ (reference sequence). The CDR3 loop spans 11 amino acids. Clones were read by immunoSEQ multiplex PCR, and TCRdb kept only the in-frame ones, dropping some. Here the sample spans about 200,000 clones, 90% to 95% being singletons. Sequenced here: peripheral blood, sampled on day 0 of MenACWY control vaccination. The TCR was taken from an adult in good health. V is TRBV13 and J is TRBJ1-1; D gene unclear. CDR3 sequence: CASSSDTEAFF. The DNA for the CDR3 is TGTGCCAGCAGCTCCGACACTGAAGCTTTCTTT.